These 5 T cell receptor beta chains were sequenced from one sample in a study of cytotoxic CD8 clonotypes in ibrutinib-treated CLL. The repertoire was sequenced with immunoSEQ multiplex PCR; TCRdb's copy has only in-frame clones and lacks some. This table holds some 150,000 clones, 80% found once. Specimen: PBMCs, collected after 36 months of ibrutinib treatment. These receptors all stem from a human donor with chronic lymphocytic leukemia.

The rearrangement joins TRBV9 to TRBJ2-2; D is perhaps TRBD2 (7 bases). V was trimmed by 7 bases and J by 4 bases, leaving 17 bases between them. CDR3 length equals 15 residues. Germline CDR1 reads SGDLS; CDR2 reads YYNGEE. This CDR3 reads CASGGAGAPTGELFF. Written as DNA, the CDR3 is TGTGCCAGCGGAGGGGCGGGGGCGCCCACCGGGGAGCTGTTTTTT.

The V and J genes are TRBV7-9 and TRBJ2-7, with a tentative D call TRBD1 (6 bases). V was pared by 4 bases and J by 0 bases, with 7 bases between. The CDR3 spans 13 residues. Per germline, CDR1 SEHNR and CDR2 FQNEAQ (reference sequence). The CDR3 spells CASSSTGSYEQYF. The CDR3 bases are TGTGCCAGCAGCTCGACAGGCTCCTACGAGCAGTACTTC.

V is TRBV6-5 and J is TRBJ1-4, with D unclear. This CDR3 has 13 amino acids. CDR1 and CDR2 (germline): MNHEY, SVGAGI. Trimming left V 6 bases short and J 8 bases short, with 13 bases between. The CDR3 DNA is TGTGCCAGCAGCCTCGTGTTAGAGGAAAAACTGTTTTTT. Translated: CASSLVLEEKLFF.

V and J are TRBV11-2 and TRBJ2-4; possibly TRBD2 for D (6 bases). The CDR3 runs 16 residues. Germline CDR1 reads SGHAT; CDR2 reads FQNNGV. V was shortened by 1 base and J by 4 bases, with 14 bases between the two germline ends. Here the CDR3 reads CASSLVGGKAKNIQYF. The CDR3 bases are TGTGCCAGCAGCTTAGTCGGCGGGAAGGCGAAAAACATTCAGTACTTC.

CDR3 sequence reads: CAISPREGETQYF. CDR3 coding DNA: TGTGCCATCAGTCCCAGGGAAGGAGAGACCCAGTACTTC. The chain carries TRBV10-3 and TRBJ2-5; D might be TRBD1 (5 bases). CDR1 and CDR2 (germline): ENHRY, SYGVKD. V lost 5 bases and J 4 bases, leaving 11 bases between the germline ends. The CDR3 covers 13 residues.